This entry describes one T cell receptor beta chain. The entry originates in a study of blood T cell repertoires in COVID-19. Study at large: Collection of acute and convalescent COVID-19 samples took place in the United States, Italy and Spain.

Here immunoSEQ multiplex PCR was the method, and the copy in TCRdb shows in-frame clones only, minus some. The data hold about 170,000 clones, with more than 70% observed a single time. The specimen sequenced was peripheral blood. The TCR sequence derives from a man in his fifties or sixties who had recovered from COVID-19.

CDR3 sequence reads: CASSIVPSGAETQYF. Here the CDR3 DNA reads TGTGCCAGTAGTATAGTACCCTCAGGGGCCGAGACCCAGTACTTC. The V and J genes are TRBV19 and TRBJ2-5, with a tentative D call TRBD1 (6 bases). Germline lookup yields CDR1 LNHDA and CDR2 SQIVND (reference sequence). V was pared by 1 base and J by 5 bases, with 14 bases between. The CDR3 has 15 residues.